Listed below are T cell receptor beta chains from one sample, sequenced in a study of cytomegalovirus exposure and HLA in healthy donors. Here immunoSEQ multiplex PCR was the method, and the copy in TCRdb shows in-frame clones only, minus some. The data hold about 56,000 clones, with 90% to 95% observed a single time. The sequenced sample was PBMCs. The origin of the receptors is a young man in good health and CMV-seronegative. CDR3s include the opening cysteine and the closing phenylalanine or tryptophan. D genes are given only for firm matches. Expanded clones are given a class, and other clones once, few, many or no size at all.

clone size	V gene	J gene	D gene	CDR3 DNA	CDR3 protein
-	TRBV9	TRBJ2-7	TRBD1	TGTGCCAGCAGCGGGGGACAGTCCTACGAGCAGTACTTC	CASSGGQSYEQYF
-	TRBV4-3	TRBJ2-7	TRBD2	TGCGCCAGCAGCCATGCTTGGGGGGAGCGGGAGATTTACGAGCAGTACTTC	CASSHAWGEREIYEQYF
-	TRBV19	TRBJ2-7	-	TGTGCCAGTAGTATAGGCCAGGGGTCCTACGAGCAGTACTTC	CASSIGQGSYEQYF
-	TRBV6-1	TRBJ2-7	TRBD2	TGTGCCAGCAAGTCCGGGACTAGCGGATACTACGAGCAGTACTTC	CASKSGTSGYYEQYF
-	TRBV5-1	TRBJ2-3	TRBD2	TGCGCCAGCAGCTCTCAAGCGGGAGCTAGCACAGATACGCAGTATTTT	CASSSQAGASTDTQYF
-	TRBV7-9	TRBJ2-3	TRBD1	TGTGCCAGCAGCCCGGACAGGGCGACAGATACGCAGTATTTT	CASSPDRATDTQYF
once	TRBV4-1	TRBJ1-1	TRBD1	TGCGCCAGCAGACGCACCGGGACAGGGGACCCTGAAGCTTTCTTT	CASRRTGTGDPEAFF
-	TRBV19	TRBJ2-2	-	TGTGCCAGTAGTATAGTTGACAAAAGCACCGGGGAGCTGTTTTTT	CASSIVDKSTGELFF
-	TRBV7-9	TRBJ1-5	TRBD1	TGTGCCAGCAGCCCCGGGACAGGGGGGAATCAGCCCCAGCATTTT	CASSPGTGGNQPQHF
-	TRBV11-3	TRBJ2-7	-	TGTGCCAGCAGCACCGGTACAGGGACCTACGAGCAGTACTTC	CASSTGTGTYEQYF
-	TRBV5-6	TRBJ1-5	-	TGTGCCAGCAGCTTGGGCTTAGGGGTGCCCCAGCATTTT	CASSLGLGVPQHF
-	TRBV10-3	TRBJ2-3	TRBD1	TGTGCCGTCCGACAGGGGACGGGCACAGATACGCAGTATTTT	CAVRQGTGTDTQYF
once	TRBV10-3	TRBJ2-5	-	TGTGCCATCAGTGATCCCGGGATCCGCGAGACCCAGTACTTC	CAISDPGIRETQYF
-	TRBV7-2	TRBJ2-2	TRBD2	TGTGCCAGCAGCTCCGGGACTAGACCCTCCCCGGAGCTGTTTTTT	CASSSGTRPSPELFF
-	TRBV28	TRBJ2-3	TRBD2	TGTGCCAGCAGTCAGAGACTAGCGGTTACCACAGATACGCAGTATTTT	CASSQRLAVTTDTQYF
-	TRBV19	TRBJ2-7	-	TGTGCCAGTAGTATAGGTCTAGCCGTCTACGAGCAGTACTTC	CASSIGLAVYEQYF
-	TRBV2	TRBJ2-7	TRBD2	TGTGCCAGCAGGCCGACTAGCGGGGTTCCCTACGAGCAGTACTTC	CASRPTSGVPYEQYF
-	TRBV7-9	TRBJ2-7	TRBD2	TGTGCCAGCAGCTTATCCACCGGGACTAGCTGGTCCTACGAGCAGTACTTC	CASSLSTGTSWSYEQYF
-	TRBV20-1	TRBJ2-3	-	TGCAGTGCCCGGGAAAGCGATACGCAGTATTTT	CSARESDTQYF
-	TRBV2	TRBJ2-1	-	TGTGCCAGCAGTGAAGCGCGAGGAGGTGAGCAGTTCTTC	CASSEARGGEQFF
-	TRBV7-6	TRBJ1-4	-	TGTGCCAGCAGCTTAGCCTGGGCAGGGTTTGAAAAACTGTTTTTT	CASSLAWAGFEKLFF
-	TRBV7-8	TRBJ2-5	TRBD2	TGTGCCAGCAGCTTAGACCGAGCGGGAGAGAAACAAGAGACCCAGTACTTC	CASSLDRAGEKQETQYF
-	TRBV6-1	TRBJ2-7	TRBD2	TGTGCCAGTCGACTAGCGGGAGGGTACGAGCAGTACTTC	CASRLAGGYEQYF
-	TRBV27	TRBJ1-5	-	TGTGCCAGCAGCCTCGCGGAGAATCAGCCCCAGCATTTT	CASSLAENQPQHF
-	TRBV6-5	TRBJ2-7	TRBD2	TGTGCCAGCAGTTTCAGGACTAGCGGGCCATCCTACGAGCAGTACTTC	CASSFRTSGPSYEQYF
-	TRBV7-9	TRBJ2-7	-	TGTGCCAGCAGCTTAGTAACGGAGAATCACGAGCAGTACTTC	CASSLVTENHEQYF
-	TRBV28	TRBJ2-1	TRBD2	TGTGCCAGCAGTTCCAACAGAGGGACTAGAATCCACTCCTACAATGAGCAGTTCTTC	CASSSNRGTRIHSYNEQFF
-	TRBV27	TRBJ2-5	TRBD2	TGTGCCAGCCGGACGACATACCTAGCGGAGGCGAGCGAGACCCAGTACTTC	CASRTTYLAEASETQYF
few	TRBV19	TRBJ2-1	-	TGTGCCAGTACAGAATTCAATGAGCAGTTCTTC	CASTEFNEQFF
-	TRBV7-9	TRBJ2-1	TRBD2	TGTGCCAGCAGCTCGGGACTAGCCTACAATGAGCAGTTCTTC	CASSSGLAYNEQFF
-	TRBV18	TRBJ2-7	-	TGTGCCAGCTCAGGGACTCACTACGAGCAGTACTTC	CASSGTHYEQYF
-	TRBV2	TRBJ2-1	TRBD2	TGTGCCAGCGCGACTAGCGGAGACAATGAGCAGTTCTTC	CASATSGDNEQFF
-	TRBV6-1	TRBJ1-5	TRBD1	TGTGCCAGCAGTGAGGACAGGGGTGACAATCAGCCCCAGCATTTT	CASSEDRGDNQPQHF
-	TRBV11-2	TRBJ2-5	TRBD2	TGTGCCAGCAGCCACATGAAGCGGGAGAGGCGGGAGACCCAGTACTTC	CASSHMKRERRETQYF
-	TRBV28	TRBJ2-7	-	TGTGCCAGCAGTTTATGGGCAGGTACCTACGAGCAGTACTTC	CASSLWAGTYEQYF
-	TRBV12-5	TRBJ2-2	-	TGTGCTAGTGGTTATCGCCCGGACAGTAACACCGGGGAGCTGTTTTTT	CASGYRPDSNTGELFF
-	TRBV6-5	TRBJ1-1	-	TGTGCCAGCTCGAGAGGGGGAGCATCGAACACTGAAGCTTTCTTT	CASSRGGASNTEAFF
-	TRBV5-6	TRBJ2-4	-	TGTGCCAGCAGCTTGGCAGGGGAAACGAACATTCAGTACTTC	CASSLAGETNIQYF
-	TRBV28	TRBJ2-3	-	TGTGCCAGCAGTTGGGGGACACTTACGCAGTATTTT	CASSWGTLTQYF
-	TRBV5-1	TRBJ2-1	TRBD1	TGCGCCAGCAGCATCTTAACAGGGGACGTTCGTCCCAATGAGCAGTTCTTC	CASSILTGDVRPNEQFF
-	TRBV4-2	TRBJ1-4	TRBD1	TGTGCCAGCAGCCTAACAGGGGGCGGGTTAACTAATGAAAAACTGTTTTTT	CASSLTGGGLTNEKLFF
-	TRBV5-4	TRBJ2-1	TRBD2	TGTGCCAGCAGCTTTAGCGGGAGGGCCAGCAATGAGCAGTTCTTC	CASSFSGRASNEQFF
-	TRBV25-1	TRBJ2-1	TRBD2	TGTGCCAGCAGTGACCCTAGCGGGAAGGCCAATGAGCAGTTCTTC	CASSDPSGKANEQFF
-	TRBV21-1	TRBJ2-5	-	TGTGCCAGCAGCAACACCAGCGGGAGGAAGACCCAGTACTTC	CASSNTSGRKTQYF
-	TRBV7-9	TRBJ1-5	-	TGTGCCAGCAGCTTAACTTTCGGGACGGGGGTACTATCATTTGGGCCCCAGCATTTT	CASSLTFGTGVLSFGPQHF
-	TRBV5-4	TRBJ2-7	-	TGTGCCAGCAGCCGTGTCGGAAGGGGGTCCGGGTACGAGCAGTACTTC	CASSRVGRGSGYEQYF